These T cell receptor beta chains were read from a single sample in a study of blood T cell repertoires in COVID-19. Only in-frame clones appear in the TCRdb table, and some are missing; sequencing was by immunoSEQ multiplex PCR. The data hold around 480,000 clones, with about nine tenths observed a single time. The source material was peripheral blood. The receptors were gathered from a woman aged 50 to 60 with COVID-19, enrolled during active disease. The CDR3 runs from the conserved cysteine through the conserved F or W. The D gene is left open where the match is weak. Some rows mark clone size as missing; the rest say once, few, many or name a class of expanded clone.

d_call	v_call	clone_size	j_call	cdr3_length	cdr3_nt	cdr3_aa
-	TRBV6-5	-	TRBJ1-3	16	TGTGCCAGCAGTTACTTCTCGACAGCCTCTGGAAACACCATATATTTT	CASSYFSTASGNTIYF
TRBD2	TRBV6-5	-	TRBJ2-1	15	TGTGCCAGCAGGAGAGCGGGGGGCCATGGCAATGAGCAGTTCTTC	CASRRAGGHGNEQFF
TRBD2	TRBV5-1	-	TRBJ2-2	15	TGCGCCAGCAGCCGGGGAGGGAGTGACACCGGGGAGCTGTTTTTT	CASSRGGSDTGELFF
TRBD1	TRBV6-1	once	TRBJ1-4	17	TGTGCCAGCAGTGAATCCAGACAGGGGCTTGTTAGAGAAAAACTGTTTTTT	CASSESRQGLVREKLFF
-	TRBV9	once	TRBJ1-2	13	TGTGCCAGCAGCGTCGTTACCGGCTATGGCTACACCTTC	CASSVVTGYGYTF
-	TRBV11-2	-	TRBJ1-6	15	TGTGCCAGCATCCCAGGGGCACCCTATAATTCACCCCTCCACTTT	CASIPGAPYNSPLHF
TRBD1	TRBV24-1	-	TRBJ1-2	13	TGTGCCACCTCACAGGGGAGCGACTATGGCTACACCTTC	CATSQGSDYGYTF
-	TRBV19	-	TRBJ2-7	16	TGTGCCAGAAAAGTCCCTCGGTGGCAGGTGAACTACGAGCAGTACTTC	CARKVPRWQVNYEQYF
-	TRBV19	-	TRBJ1-2	16	TGTGCCAGTGATAGTGGTGGGCTTCTGGTAAGGAATGGCTACACCTTC	CASDSGGLLVRNGYTF
TRBD1	TRBV28	-	TRBJ1-2	13	TGTGCCAGCCTGGACAGGGCAGACTATGGCTACACCTTC	CASLDRADYGYTF
-	TRBV27	-	TRBJ1-2	12	TGTGCCAGCAGTCCGCAGGGTTATGGCTACACCTTC	CASSPQGYGYTF
-	TRBV9	-	TRBJ2-5	13	TGTGCCAGCAGCGGGGACATCTCCGAGACCCAGTACTTC	CASSGDISETQYF
TRBD1	TRBV6-5	-	TRBJ2-7	12	TGTGCCAGCAGTAACAGGGGGTACGAGCAGTACTTC	CASSNRGYEQYF
TRBD1	TRBV10-3	-	TRBJ1-5	15	TGTGCCATCAGTGAGTCGGGACAGGGTGCTCAGCCCCAGCATTTT	CAISESGQGAQPQHF
-	TRBV9	-	TRBJ1-1	15	TGTGCCAGCAGCGCCTCAGGGAATAGGAACACTGAAGCTTTCTTT	CASSASGNRNTEAFF
TRBD2	TRBV11-3	-	TRBJ2-1	15	TGTGCCAGCAGCTTGGGGGGGAGCTCCTACAATGAGCAGTTCTTC	CASSLGGSSYNEQFF
-	TRBV5-8	-	TRBJ1-4	16	TGTGCCAGCACATATTGGGGCCTTGCAACTAATGAAAAACTGTTTTTT	CASTYWGLATNEKLFF
-	TRBV6-5	-	TRBJ1-1	15	TGTGCCAGCAACACTGAGACAACCATGAACACTGAAGCTTTCTTT	CASNTETTMNTEAFF
TRBD1	TRBV4-1	-	TRBJ2-7	16	TGCGCCAGCAGCCCCTCCAACGGACAGGGGGCCTACGAGCAGTACTTC	CASSPSNGQGAYEQYF